The following is a T cell receptor beta chain sequence with its context. Its antigen is not identified. This sample is drawn from a study of T cell repertoires in cytomegalovirus infection. Background on the study: CMV infection and matching HLA type were both indicated by public TCR beta signatures.

The CDR3 contains 15 residues. V trimming: 5 bases; J trimming: 6 bases; junction bases outside the gene matches: 10. Germline V gene sequence: CDR1 LNHNV, CDR2 YYDKDF (reference sequence). Regarding the study as a whole: Adding up the frequency of public TCR beta families identified people who carried CMV plus the relevant HLA. HLA-C-restricted CMV clonotypes gave the most frequent clonotype in two of eight donors.

TCRdb re-analysed the reads in MiXCR, keeping a single row per CDR3 protein. Among 170,000 or so distinct CDR3 sequences listed, roughly 14% were seen once. Sample: PBMCs. The genes are TRBV15 and TRBJ2-1; 7 bases line up with TRBD1. This clonotype was obtained from a human donor in good health (CMV status not recorded). Some clones in this sample may be carry-over from other donors' samples. CDR3 region: CATSPNYDRVNEQFF. For the CDR3, the DNA is TGTGCCACCAGCCCCAATTACGACAGGGTCAATGAGCAGTTCTTC.